These T cell receptor beta chains were read from a single sample in a study of blood T cell repertoires in COVID-19. Generated by immunoSEQ multiplex PCR, the TCRdb table keeps only in-frame clones and is missing some. The sample lists roughly 500,000 clones; approximately 89% were seen once. Sequenced material: peripheral blood. These TCRs come from a young man with COVID-19, enrolled during active disease. CDR3s include the opening cysteine and the closing phenylalanine or tryptophan.

j_call v_call cdr3_aa
TRBJ2-7 TRBV5-4 CASSLSGTGSYEQYF
TRBJ2-7 TRBV10-3 CAISGSGESGLNYEQYF
TRBJ2-2 TRBV2 CASSDGGVLAMSGELFF
TRBJ1-4 TRBV13 CASSSYQGSTNEKLFF
TRBJ1-2 TRBV6-6 CASSYDPRNYGYTF
TRBJ2-7 TRBV13 CASSEGRHGEQYF
TRBJ2-3 TRBV7-2 CASSLNRGRTDTQYF
TRBJ2-7 TRBV5-1 CASSLAQDTGEQYF
TRBJ1-1 TRBV10-3 CAICRDSGYEAFF
TRBJ2-7 TRBV6-5 CASSQTVPTYEQYF
TRBJ2-2 TRBV7-3 CASSRTSDYTGELFF
TRBJ1-2 TRBV5-1 CASSWDRQTAYTF
TRBJ1-5 TRBV6-1 CASSEVPGVTPQHF
TRBJ2-3 TRBV23-1 CASSQSKRRAQYF
TRBJ2-1 TRBV12-3/TRBV12-4 CASSLYNEQFF
TRBJ2-2 TRBV7-2 CASTQNSGGNTGELFF